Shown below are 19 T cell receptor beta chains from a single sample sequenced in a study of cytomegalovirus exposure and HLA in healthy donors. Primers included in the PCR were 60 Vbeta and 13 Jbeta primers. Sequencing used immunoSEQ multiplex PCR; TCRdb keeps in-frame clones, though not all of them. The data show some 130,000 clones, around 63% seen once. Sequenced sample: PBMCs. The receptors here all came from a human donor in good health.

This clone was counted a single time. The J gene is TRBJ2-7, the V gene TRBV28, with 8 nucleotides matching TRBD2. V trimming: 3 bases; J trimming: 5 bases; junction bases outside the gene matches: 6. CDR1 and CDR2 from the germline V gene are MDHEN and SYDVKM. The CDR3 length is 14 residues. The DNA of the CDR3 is TGTGCCAGCAGTTTTAGCGGGAAAGTCAACGAGCAGTACTTC. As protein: CASSFSGKVNEQYF. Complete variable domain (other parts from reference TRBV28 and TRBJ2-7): DVKVTQSSRYLVKRTGEKVFLECVQDMDHENMFWYRQDPGLGLRLIYFSYDVKMKEKGDIPEGYSVSREKKERFSLILESASTNQTSMYLCASSFSGKVNEQYFGPGTRLTVT.

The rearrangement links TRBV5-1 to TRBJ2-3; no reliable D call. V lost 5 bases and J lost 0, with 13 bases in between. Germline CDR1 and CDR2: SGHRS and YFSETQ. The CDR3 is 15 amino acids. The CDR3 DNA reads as TGCGCCAGCAGATACAGAGCATCTAGCACAGATACGCAGTATTTT. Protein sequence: CASRYRASSTDTQYF.

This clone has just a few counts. The CDR3 DNA follows: TGCGCCAGCAGTGAGCCTCTAGCGGCTGGGCAGTACTTC. This codes for CASSEPLAAGQYF. This chain connects TRBV10-2 to TRBJ2-7, with 7 bases aligning to TRBD2. The CDR3 totals 13 residues. Losses at the gene ends were 2 bases for V and 9 bases for J; bases not matched to a gene: 7. Germline loops: CDR1 WSHSY, CDR2 SAAADI.

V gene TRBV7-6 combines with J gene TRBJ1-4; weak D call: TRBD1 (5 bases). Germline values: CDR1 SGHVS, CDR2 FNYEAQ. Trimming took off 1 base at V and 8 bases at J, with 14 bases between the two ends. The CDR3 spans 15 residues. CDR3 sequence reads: CASSLVGSGREKLFF. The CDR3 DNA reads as TGTGCCAGCAGCTTAGTTGGGTCAGGGAGGGAAAAACTGTTTTTT. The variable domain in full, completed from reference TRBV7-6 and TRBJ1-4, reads GAGVSQSPRYKVTKRGQDVALRCDPISGHVSLYWYRQALGQGPEFLTYFNYEAQQDKSGLPNDRFSAERPEGSISTLTIQRTEQRDSAMYRCASSLVGSGREKLFFGSGTQLSVL.

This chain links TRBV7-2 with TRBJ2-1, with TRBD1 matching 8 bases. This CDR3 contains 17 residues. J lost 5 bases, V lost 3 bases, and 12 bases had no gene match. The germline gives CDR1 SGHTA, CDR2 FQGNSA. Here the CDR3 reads CASSFGQGFTRDNEQFF. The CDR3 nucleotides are TGTGCCAGCAGCTTCGGACAGGGATTCACTCGTGACAATGAGCAGTTCTTC.

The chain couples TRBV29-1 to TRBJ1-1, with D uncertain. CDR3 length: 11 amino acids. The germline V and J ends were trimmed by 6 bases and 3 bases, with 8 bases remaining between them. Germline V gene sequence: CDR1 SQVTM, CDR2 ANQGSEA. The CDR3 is CSVVSYTEAFF. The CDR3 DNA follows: TGCAGCGTGGTGAGTTACACTGAAGCTTTCTTT.

Here the CDR3 reads CASSFPLAGGSYEQYF. As DNA, the CDR3 is TGTGCCAGCAGTTTCCCCCTAGCGGGAGGATCCTACGAGCAGTACTTC. The chain carries TRBV28 and TRBJ2-7, with 11 nucleotides matching TRBD2. Germline-derived CDR1 and CDR2 are MDHEN and SYDVKM. The length of the CDR3 is 16 residues. Trimming at V came to 3 bases and at J to 1 base, leaving 5 bases not matched to a gene.

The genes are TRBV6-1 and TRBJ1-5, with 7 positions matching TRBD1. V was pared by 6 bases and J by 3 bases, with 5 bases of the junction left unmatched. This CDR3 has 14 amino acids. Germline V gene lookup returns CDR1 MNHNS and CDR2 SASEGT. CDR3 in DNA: TGTGCCAGCAGCCGACAGGGTCTCAATCAGCCCCAGCATTTT. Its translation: CASSRQGLNQPQHF.

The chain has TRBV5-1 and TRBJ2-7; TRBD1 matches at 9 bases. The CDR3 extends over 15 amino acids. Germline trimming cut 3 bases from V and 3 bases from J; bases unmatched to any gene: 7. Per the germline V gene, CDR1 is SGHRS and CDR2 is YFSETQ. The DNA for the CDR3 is TGCGCCAGCAGCTATTCCGGACAGGGGAACTACGAGCAGTACTTC. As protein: CASSYSGQGNYEQYF.

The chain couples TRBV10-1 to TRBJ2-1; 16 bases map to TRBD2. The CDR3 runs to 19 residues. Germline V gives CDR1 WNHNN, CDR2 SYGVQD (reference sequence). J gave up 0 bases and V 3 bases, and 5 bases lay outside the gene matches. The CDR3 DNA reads TGCGCCAGCAGTGAAACGGGACTAGCGGGAGGGGGCTCCTACAATGAGCAGTTCTTC. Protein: CASSETGLAGGGSYNEQFF.

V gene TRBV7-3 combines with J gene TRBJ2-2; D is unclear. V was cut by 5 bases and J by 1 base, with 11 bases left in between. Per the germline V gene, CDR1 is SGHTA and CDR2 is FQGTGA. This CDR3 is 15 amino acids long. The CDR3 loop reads CASSVMAKNTGELFF. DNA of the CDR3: TGTGCCAGCAGCGTAATGGCCAAGAACACCGGGGAGCTGTTTTTT. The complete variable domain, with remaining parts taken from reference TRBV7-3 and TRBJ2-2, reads GAGVSQTPSNKVTEKGKYVELRCDPISGHTALYWYRQSLGQGPEFLIYFQGTGAADDSGLPNDRFFAVRPEGSVSTLKIQRTERGDSAVYLCASSVMAKNTGELFFGEGSRLTVL.

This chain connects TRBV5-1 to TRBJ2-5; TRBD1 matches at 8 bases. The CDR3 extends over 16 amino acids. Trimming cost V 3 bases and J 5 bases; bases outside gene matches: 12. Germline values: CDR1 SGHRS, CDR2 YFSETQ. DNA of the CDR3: TGCGCCAGCAGCTCTAGCCCGCAGGGGGCTTCGGAGACCCAGTACTTC. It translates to CASSSSPQGASETQYF.

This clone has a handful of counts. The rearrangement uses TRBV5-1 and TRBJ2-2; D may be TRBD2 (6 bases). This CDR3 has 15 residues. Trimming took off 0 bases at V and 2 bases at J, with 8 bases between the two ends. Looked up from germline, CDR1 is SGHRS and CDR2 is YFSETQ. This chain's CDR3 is CASSLGGANTGELFF. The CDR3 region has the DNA TGCGCCAGCAGCTTGGGCGGGGCTAACACCGGGGAGCTGTTTTTT.

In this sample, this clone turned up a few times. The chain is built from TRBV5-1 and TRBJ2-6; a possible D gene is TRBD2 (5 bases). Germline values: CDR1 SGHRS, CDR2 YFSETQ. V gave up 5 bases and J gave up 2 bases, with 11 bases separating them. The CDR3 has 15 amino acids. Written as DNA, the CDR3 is TGCGCCAGCAGTTTAGGAGGTACTGGGGCCAACGTCCTGACTTTC. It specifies CASSLGGTGANVLTF.

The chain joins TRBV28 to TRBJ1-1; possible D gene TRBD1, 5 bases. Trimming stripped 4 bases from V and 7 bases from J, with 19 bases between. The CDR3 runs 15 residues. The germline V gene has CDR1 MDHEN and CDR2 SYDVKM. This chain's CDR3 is CASSSPRDGTYEAFF. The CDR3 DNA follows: TGTGCCAGCAGTTCCCCGCGGGACGGGACGTATGAAGCTTTCTTT.

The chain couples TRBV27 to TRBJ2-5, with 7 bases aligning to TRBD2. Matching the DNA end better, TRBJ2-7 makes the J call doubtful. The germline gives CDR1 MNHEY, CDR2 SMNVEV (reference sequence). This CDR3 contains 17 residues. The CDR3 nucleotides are TGTGCCAGCAGTCCTCGCTCTAGCGGAGGTATCCCCTACGAGCAGTACTTC. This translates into CASSPRSSGGIPYEQYF.

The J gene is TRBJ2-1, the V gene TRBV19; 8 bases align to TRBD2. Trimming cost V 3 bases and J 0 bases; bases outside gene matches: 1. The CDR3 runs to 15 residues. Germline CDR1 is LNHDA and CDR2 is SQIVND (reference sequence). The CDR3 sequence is CASSMSGSSYNEQFF. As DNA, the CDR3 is TGTGCCAGTAGTATGAGCGGGAGCTCCTACAATGAGCAGTTCTTC.

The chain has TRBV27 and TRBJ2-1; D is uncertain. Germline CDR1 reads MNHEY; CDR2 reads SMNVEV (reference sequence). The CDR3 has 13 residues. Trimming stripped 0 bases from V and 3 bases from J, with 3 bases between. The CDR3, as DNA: TGTGCCAGCAGTTTATCGTACTACAATGAGCAGTTCTTC. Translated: CASSLSYYNEQFF.

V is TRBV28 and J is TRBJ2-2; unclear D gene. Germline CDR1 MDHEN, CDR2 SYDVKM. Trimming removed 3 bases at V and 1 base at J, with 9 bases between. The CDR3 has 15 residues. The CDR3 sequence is CASSFLALNTGELFF. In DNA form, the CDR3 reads TGTGCCAGCAGTTTCTTAGCCCTGAACACCGGGGAGCTGTTTTTT. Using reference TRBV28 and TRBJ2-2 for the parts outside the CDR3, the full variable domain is DVKVTQSSRYLVKRTGEKVFLECVQDMDHENMFWYRQDPGLGLRLIYFSYDVKMKEKGDIPEGYSVSREKKERFSLILESASTNQTSMYLCASSFLALNTGELFFGEGSRLTVL.